The T cell receptor beta chain under discussion was sequenced for a study of cytomegalovirus exposure and HLA in healthy donors (dated by TCRdb to 2017 to 2019). Describing the broader study: In an earlier analysis of roughly 590 of the donors, less than 350 Gb of sequence data and 117 million unique TCR beta sequences from roughly 200 million T cells were reported. Approximately 300 gigabases of sequencing data and tens of millions of unique TCR sequences were included in an early release covering roughly 600 HLA-typed donors. Among the roughly 400 genotyped donors, more than 70% belonged to the genetic ancestry cluster associated with self-reported Caucasian donors. The aim of the study was to test whether cataloging public T cell receptors could identify signatures of past pathogen exposure. The study used immunosequencing to profile the T cell repertoires of several hundred subjects and linked those repertoires to cytomegalovirus serostatus. In addition to the first cohort of approximately 670 subjects, a separate validation cohort of 120 different subjects was used. The study combined high-throughput TCR immunosequencing, statistical association of individual TCRs with disease status, and machine learning to predict cytomegalovirus infection status. A later analysis re-analyzed previously published TCR beta repertoires from 600 to 850 donors and added high-resolution HLA genotyping to study TCR occurrence patterns. The later analysis used no new phenotypic data to find candidate immune exposures, relying instead on TCR beta sequences and their occurrence across donors. To decide whether each TCR beta V gene segment behaved as functional or pseudogenic, an earlier analysis of some 600 of the donors relied on high-throughput TCR beta sequencing. Donor age, sex, ethnicity and CMV serostatus were compiled together with the repertoire data. Genome-wide SNP genotypes for about three fifths of the roughly 700 donors were used in a later genetic analysis, which treated that subset as a discovery cohort. Every repertoire in the discovery cohort had been generated on one and the same sequencing platform. HLA typing included class I and class II loci at four-digit resolution. Typing coverage differed by locus: A, B, C, DRB1 and DQB1 were typed in roughly 620-630 donors, DQA1 in about 560, DPA1 in 600 to 610, and DPB1 in 472. A handful of DR-DQ haplotypes were handled as single units for association and clustering because linkage in the cohort was strong. Among roughly 370 genotyped donors of the cohort, an average of around 240,000 unique TCR beta nucleotide sequences were sequenced per donor, about a sixth of them non-productive.

Preparation of the library involved the immunoSEQ multiplex PCR assay. For the multiplex PCR, a mixture combining 60 forward primers for TCR Vbeta segments and 13 reverse primers for TCR Jbeta segments was used. Amplification of the CDR3 region of rearranged TCR beta genes was performed with a multiplex PCR assay on genomic DNA. The Illumina HiSeq System was used to sequence the amplified TCR beta libraries as 87-base-pair reads. In the authors' own workflow: A later analysis tallied 75 million to 95 million unique TCR beta chains across the 700 or so repertoires, and 10 million to 11 million of those chains were shared by two or more donors. Raw reads were error-corrected and collapsed into unique sequences by a nearest-neighbor algorithm in which closely related sequences were merged to remove PCR and sequencing errors. Alignment of CDR3 sequences to IMGT reference sequences was used to assign V, D and J gene segments. Each retained sequence needed at least a six-nucleotide match to both a V gene segment and a J gene segment. Rearrangements were classified as productive when the CDR3 lacked stop codons and remained in frame with V and J, and all other rearrangements were classified as non-productive. CDR3 was defined according to IMGT convention as the region running from the second conserved V-encoded cysteine to the conserved J-encoded phenylalanine. The earlier analysis of about 590 of the donors excluded sequences that lacked an unambiguous match to a single V gene segment. In an earlier analysis of about 590 of the donors, a V segment was called functional when productive rearrangements were above 56.7%, and segregating when the standard deviation between donors exceeded 5%. A statistical classification framework was built for diagnosing cytomegalovirus status from the catalog of TCR beta chain sequences. In a later analysis, TCR nucleotide sequences were compared against IMGT/GENE-DB human TR gene sequences so that V and J genes could be assigned. Using the TCRdist pipeline, a later analysis assigned CDR3 sequences along with most-parsimonious VDJ recombination scenarios. In a later analysis, each TCR beta chain was defined by its CDR3 amino acid sequence together with its V-gene family, and reads lacking a unique V-gene family were excluded. To address suspected cross-contamination and a sequencing artifact, a later analysis removed 550 to 750 highly shared, low-generation-probability nucleotide sequences. For each public chain, a later analysis derived a clonal expansion index from normalized ranks of inferred template counts within each repertoire. In a later analysis, generation probabilities were computed using a VDJ recombination model fitted to out-of-frame rearrangements, and the results were checked against IGoR. A later analysis scored TCR-TCR, TCR-HLA and TCR-CMV co-occurrence with hypergeometric tests, applying a repertoire-size bias correction to TCR pairs. In a later analysis, false discovery rates were estimated by permuting HLA or CMV assignments 20 times. In a later analysis, co-occurring TCRs were grouped using DBSCAN, with TCRdist sequence similarity added in when clustering inside HLA-allele-positive subsets. Co-occurrence clustering excluded repertoires with fewer than 30,000 or more than 120,000 public chains, plus five with anomalous nucleotide sharing. TCRdb's version of the immuneACCESS table is confined to in-frame rearrangements and falls short of the full clone set. An unresolved V gene accounts for under half of the shortfall where checked; the remainder is of unknown origin. V, J and clone size are taken as reported in that table, and D and trimming were inferred from the DNA itself. The sample data list about 210,000 clones, and over 80% of these were observed just once. Of the sample, roughly 6% is held by the ten largest clones.

Trimming takes 6 bases off V and 3 bases off J; junction bases not matched to a gene: 5. The germline V gene (reference sequence) provides CDR1 LNHDA and CDR2 SQIVND. Counted from cysteine to phenylalanine, this CDR3 has 14 amino acids. Of all the DNA, just the CDR3 is kept, 42 bases in frame from base 1. In total, roughly 710 healthy bone marrow donors made up the cohort. Cohort members were all nominally healthy when sampled, although unrecorded immune exposures were likely present. The donor was CMV seropositive and was included in the group of 290 or so seropositive cohort members. Every donor gave a peripheral blood sample, and the peripheral blood mononuclear cells from that sample were used for TCR beta sequencing. Genomic DNA extraction from the blood cell samples was performed with the Qiagen DNeasy Blood Extraction Kit. Remarks on this clone: The antigen it recognizes is unknown. No much larger clonotype is one base removed from it; base qualities were not supplied.

Here is what the overall study found, with its caveats: In an earlier analysis of 587 of the donors, most TCR beta V segments appeared in productive rearrangements about 87% or about 30% of the time, broadly matching IMGT annotations. At a false discovery rate of 0.05, a later analysis linked 15,000 to 20,000 TCR beta sequences to specific HLA alleles. The earlier analysis of almost 600 of the donors excluded roughly 16 rarely observed V segments, including chromosome 9 orphons, because counts were too low. The study listed approximately 150 TCR beta chains as associated with cytomegalovirus. Linkage disequilibrium might explain the correlated functional status among segregating V segments, but an unknown experimental factor could not be ruled out. According to a later analysis, TCR association rates differed among HLA loci, with DRB1 alleles showing the most associated TCRs and HLA-C alleles showing the fewest. Because HLA typing was missing for some donors at each locus, association tests included only the typed subset. When HLA alleles, especially DR and DQ, strongly co-occurred, TCR associations were difficult to assign to individual alleles. A few of the identified cytomegalovirus-associated TCR beta chains were confirmed in vitro to be specific for cytomegalovirus antigens. A later genetic analysis reported fewer N-insertions in productive TCRs among donors in an Asian-associated ancestry cluster than the roughly 690-donor mean. A cluster of highly shared sequence variants was judged likely to represent a technical artifact of the sequencing pipeline. In this cohort, only TCR beta chains were sequenced, and detectable features were limited by the absence of alpha or paired-chain data. Compared with equally common non-associated chains, HLA-associated TCR beta chains in a later analysis were more clonally expanded and had lower generation probabilities. Because the 87-base-pair reads could not distinguish some IMGT-functional V segments, including TRBV6-2 and TRBV6-3, those segments were excluded. While some public TCRs were present in many individuals, most TCR sequences turned up only very rarely across donors. In both the original and validation cohorts, the classifier was reported to diagnose cytomegalovirus status with high specificity and sensitivity. According to the authors, the approach could potentially be generalized to other disease states and immunological phenotypes. A later analysis found that most CMV-associated TCR beta chains appeared HLA-restricted, with HLA associations seemingly driven largely by CMV exposure. The presence/absence analyses assumed that sequencing depth was roughly uniform across donors, and that assumption may not be true. An association between a missense DCLRE1C variant and V-gene and J-gene trimming of TCR beta chains was found in a later genetic analysis and replicated in an independent cohort. For the cohort, immune exposure information was limited to CMV serostatus. A further reported finding was that TCR beta sequences accurately predicted the HLA-A and HLA-B alleles for most subjects in the first cohort. In a later analysis, several top co-occurrence clusters were reported to appear linked to parvovirus B19, influenza, CMV and Epstein-Barr virus.

The chain couples TRBV19 to TRBJ2-5; TRBD1 aligns with 9 central bases. The clonotype was recovered from a man aged 35-49 years in good health and CMV-seropositive. Input material: PBMCs. For the CDR3, the sequence is CASRAQGAKETQYF. The DNA reads TGTGCCAGTAGGGCACAGGGGGCAAAAGAGACCCAGTACTTC.